Sequencing of this T cell receptor beta chain was carried out in a study of shared clonotypes between healthy human individuals. Germline CDR1 reads SQVTM; CDR2 reads ANQGSEA. The CDR3 contains 13 residues. The authors ran the assay at deep level. The protocol was immunoSEQ multiplex PCR, while the TCRdb copy is restricted to in-frame clones and leaves out a portion. Here the sample spans some 700,000 clones, roughly 87% being singletons. The study enrolled healthy HIV-negative adults without recent acute infections or vaccinations as donors. The sample was memory CD8+ T cells from PBMCs. The subset denotes: CD45RO+ cells pooled with CCR7-negative TemRA cells. The clonotype was recovered from a man between 18 and 29 years old in good health. Some clones in this sample may be carry-over from other donors' samples. The chain carries TRBV29-1 and TRBJ2-5; D uncertain. The assigned J gene may be wrong: the sequence end matches TRBJ2-7 better. The chain's CDR3 is CSVLSTSSYEQYF. CDR3 coding DNA: TGCAGCGTCTTGAGTACGAGCTCCTACGAGCAGTACTTC.